Below are 14 T cell receptor beta chains sequenced from a single sample in a study of cytomegalovirus exposure and HLA in healthy donors. The PCR ran on 60 Vbeta and 13 Jbeta primers. Profiled with immunoSEQ multiplex PCR; TCRdb holds only in-frame clones, not every one. The profile shows tens of thousands of clones, 70% to 80% of them singletons. Specimen: PBMCs. The origin of the receptors is a man aged 50-60 years in good health and CMV-seronegative.

The rearrangement joins TRBV6-5 to TRBJ2-6, with 9 bases lining up with TRBD2. CDR1 and CDR2 from the germline V gene are MNHEY and SVGAGI. The CDR3 length is 14 residues. V shed 8 bases, J shed 2 bases, and the junction held 1 base outside the gene matches. The CDR3 nucleotides are TGTGCCAGCTCTAGCGGGACTGGGGCCAACGTCCTGACTTTC. It specifies CASSSGTGANVLTF.

This clone was observed once. CDR3 DNA: TGTGCCAGCAGCGTAGACAGCACCTACGAGCAGTACTTC. Amino acid sequence: CASSVDSTYEQYF. J is TRBJ2-7 and V is TRBV9; D ambiguous. The CDR3 extends over 13 amino acids. The germline V and J ends were trimmed by 0 bases and 2 bases, with 6 bases remaining between them. Germline V gene data show CDR1 as SGDLS and CDR2 as YYNGEE.

This chain connects TRBV6-6 to TRBJ1-6, with 8 bases aligning to TRBD1. CDR1 and CDR2 (germline): MNHNY, SVGAGI (reference sequence). The CDR3 has 16 amino acids. The trim removed 6 bases at V and 5 bases at J, leaving 9 bases unmatched. For the CDR3, the DNA is TGTGCCAGCAGCCTCGACAGGGGCCAGGATAATTCACCCCTCCACTTT. Residues: CASSLDRGQDNSPLHF.

J is TRBJ1-1 and V is TRBV7-9; no definite D call. Germline V gives CDR1 SEHNR, CDR2 FQNEAQ (reference sequence). The CDR3 length is 13 residues. V lost 1 base and J 3 bases, leaving 6 bases between the germline ends. CDR3 amino acids: CASSLVQYTEAFF. The CDR3, as DNA: TGTGCCAGCAGCTTAGTACAGTACACTGAAGCTTTCTTT.

The chain recombines TRBV19 with TRBJ2-5; 8 positions match TRBD1. Germline loops: CDR1 LNHDA, CDR2 SQIVND (reference sequence). Losses at the gene ends were 5 bases for V and 5 bases for J; bases not matched to a gene: 4. The CDR3 has 13 amino acids. The CDR3 DNA is TGTGCCAGTAGTGGAAGACAGGGGGAGACCCAGTACTTC. This gives the protein CASSGRQGETQYF. The full variable domain, its missing parts supplied by reference TRBV19 and TRBJ2-5, is DGGITQSPKYLFRKEGQNVTLSCEQNLNHDAMYWYRQDPGQGLRLIYYSQIVNDFQKGDIAEGYSVSREKKESFPLTVTSAQKNPTAFYLCASSGRQGETQYFGPGTRLLVL.

A few counts support this clone. J is TRBJ1-3 and V is TRBV5-1, with D uncertain. The CDR3 sequence is 14 residues long. Trimming stripped 4 bases from V and 4 bases from J, with 12 bases between. The germline CDR1 and CDR2 sequences are SGHRS and YFSETQ. DNA for the CDR3: TGCGCCAGCAGCCTATCCGATTTCGGAAACACCATATATTTT. Its translation is CASSLSDFGNTIYF.

A few counts support this clone. The rearrangement links TRBV11-3 to TRBJ1-1, with 8 bases that match TRBD1. Germline CDR1 SGHNT, CDR2 YENEEA. After removal of 4 bases from V and 7 bases from J, the junction contained 8 bases not matched to a gene. The CDR3 covers 14 residues. The CDR3 DNA reads as TGTGCCAGCAGCTCAGGACAGGGAGTGAGTGAAGCTTTCTTT. This sequence encodes CASSSGQGVSEAFF.

V is TRBV7-9 and J is TRBJ1-3; 7 bases fit TRBD1. The junction had 13 bases not matched to a gene; V was cut back by 5 bases and J by 0 bases. CDR1 is SEHNR and CDR2 is FQNEAQ in the germline V gene (reference sequence). The CDR3 consists of 18 residues. The CDR3 coding sequence is TGTGCCAGCAGCAAGATCCACAGGGGCCCAAGCTCTGGAAACACCATATATTTT. Translated, it gives CASSKIHRGPSSGNTIYF.

The chain joins TRBV7-9 to TRBJ2-1; a possible D gene is TRBD2 (6 bases). CDR1 SEHNR and CDR2 FQNEAQ come from the germline V gene (reference sequence). This CDR3 has 15 amino acids. The ends were cut back, 5 bases at V and 0 bases at J, with 11 bases in the middle. The CDR3 spells CASSRTTPSYNEQFF. CDR3 DNA sequence: TGTGCCAGCAGCCGGACTACCCCCTCCTACAATGAGCAGTTCTTC. Together with reference TRBV7-9 and TRBJ2-1, the CDR3 gives the full variable domain: DTGVSQNPRHKITKRGQNVTFRCDPISEHNRLYWYRQTLGQGPEFLTYFQNEAQLEKSRLLSDRFSAERPKGSFSTLEIQRTEQGDSAMYLCASSRTTPSYNEQFFGPGTRLTVL.

In its sample, this clone was seen many times. This chain links TRBV5-1 with TRBJ1-1, with D unresolved. Trimming removed 4 bases at V and 1 base at J, with 11 bases between. This CDR3 is built from 14 residues. Germline V CDR1 and CDR2: SGHRS, YFSETQ. The CDR3 protein is CASSPGTRNTEAFF. In DNA form, the CDR3 reads TGCGCCAGCAGCCCTGGTACCAGGAACACTGAAGCTTTCTTT.

V gene TRBV2 combines with J gene TRBJ2-4; 7 bases fit TRBD1. V lost 3 bases to trimming and J lost 0 bases; unmatched junction nucleotides: 5. CDR3 length: 16 residues. Germline assignment: CDR1 SNHLY and CDR2 FYNNEI. In nucleotides, the CDR3 is TGTGCCAGCAGTGACCAGGGGGAACTAGCCAAAAACATTCAGTACTTC. It yields the protein CASSDQGELAKNIQYF.

This clone occurred a few times. The V call is TRBV6-1, the J call TRBJ1-6, with D maybe TRBD1 (5 bases). Germline V gives CDR1 MNHNS, CDR2 SASEGT. V was clipped by 6 bases and J by 10 bases, with 13 bases between them. This CDR3 spans 13 amino acids. CDR3: CASSPIQGSPLHF. CDR3 nucleotides: TGTGCCAGCAGCCCGATCCAGGGATCACCCCTCCACTTT.

The chain joins TRBV9 to TRBJ1-4; D call uncertain. V lost 0 bases and J lost 8, with 14 bases in between. The CDR3 is 15 residues long. Germline V gives CDR1 SGDLS, CDR2 YYNGEE. CDR3 residues: CASSVGVRVGEKLFF. The CDR3, as DNA: TGTGCCAGCAGCGTAGGTGTGAGGGTAGGAGAAAAACTGTTTTTT.

This chain uses TRBV27 with TRBJ2-7, with 10 positions matching TRBD1. Looked up from germline, CDR1 is MNHEY and CDR2 is SMNVEV (reference sequence). V shed 2 bases, J shed 2 bases, and the junction held 6 bases outside the gene matches. The CDR3 runs to 16 residues. In DNA, the CDR3 is TGTGCCAGCAGTTTAGAGGGACAGGGGTTCCCCTACGAGCAGTACTTC. It codes for CASSLEGQGFPYEQYF.